The clone carrying this T cell receptor (beta chain) was found many times. Its matching antigen is unknown. Each CDR3 protein is one row after TCRdb ran MiXCR on the 5' RACE reads. The sample consists of around 320,000 distinct CDR3 sequences, around 4.5% of them appearing once. These data belong to a study of T cells after yellow fever vaccination. Overall study: Some fractions had low cell numbers, and these were prepared with SMART-Seq v4 Ultra Low Input.

Germline CDR1 SGHRS, CDR2 YFSETQ. The CDR3 is 13 residues long. V gave up 4 bases and J gave up 8 bases, with 12 bases separating them. Whole-study findings and limits: One caveat is that FACS-sorted repertoires could contain abundant clonotypes contaminating from the bulk population. CD4 and CD8 compartments shared a small share of clonotypes. Peaking faster, on day 5 versus 15, the secondary response was nonetheless weaker.

The receptor comes from a man aged 18 to 30 who received the YFV17D yellow fever vaccine. The J gene is TRBJ1-4, the V gene TRBV5-1; no clear D. Sequenced here: PBMCs, sampled 15 days after the yellow fever booster vaccination. As DNA, the CDR3 is TGCGCCAGCAGCCCGCGGGTCGGGGAAAAACTGTTTTTT. This gives the protein CASSPRVGEKLFF.